These 25 T cell receptor beta chains were sequenced from one sample in a study of blood T cell repertoires in COVID-19. Profiled with immunoSEQ multiplex PCR; TCRdb holds only in-frame clones, not every one. The sample records approximately 260,000 clones, 90% being singletons. The sequenced material came from peripheral blood. Receptor source: an older woman with COVID-19, enrolled during active disease.

The chain joins TRBV3-1 (or the pseudogene TRBV3-2) to TRBJ2-1; 9 bases are shared with TRBD2. The CDR3 runs to 13 residues. V shed 4 bases, J shed 9 bases, and the junction held 4 bases outside the gene matches. CDR1 and CDR2 (germline): LGHDT, YNNKEL (reference sequence). The CDR3 spells CASSLGSGGEQFF. The CDR3 coding sequence is TGTGCCAGCAGCCTGGGTAGCGGGGGTGAGCAGTTCTTC.

The CDR3 coding sequence is TGTGCCAGCAGCCGAAGGGGAGAGACCCAGTACTTC. Amino acids: CASSRRGETQYF. This chain uses TRBV5-6 with TRBJ2-5; weak D call: TRBD1 (5 bases). V was clipped by 4 bases and J by 4 bases, with 8 bases between them. Germline V gives CDR1 SGHDT, CDR2 YYEEEE. CDR3 length: 12 amino acids.

The genes are TRBV2 and TRBJ1-2; D is ambiguous. Trimming removed 7 bases from V and 6 bases from J, with 12 bases in between. This CDR3 is built from 12 residues. Germline CDR1 SNHLY, CDR2 FYNNEI. CDR3 nucleotide sequence: TGTGCCAGCACTATAACGAACGATGGCTACACCTTC. Protein: CASTITNDGYTF.

The chain joins TRBV19 to TRBJ2-2; D gene uncertain. V shed 2 bases and J shed 5 bases, with 3 bases lying between them. CDR1 is LNHDA and CDR2 is SQIVND in the germline V gene (reference sequence). The CDR3 is 12 amino acids. The DNA for the CDR3 is TGTGCCAGTAGTATACCGACCGGGGAGCTGTTTTTT. This codes for CASSIPTGELFF.

The V call is TRBV3-1 (or the pseudogene TRBV3-2), the J call TRBJ2-2; D remains ambiguous. The germline V gene has CDR1 LGHDT and CDR2 YNNKEL (reference sequence). The CDR3 spans 11 residues. V lost 7 bases, J lost 7 bases, and 7 bases lay in between. The CDR3 DNA sequence: TGTGCCAGCACCACGGGCGGGGAGCTGTTTTTT. Translation gives CASTTGGELFF.

The chain links TRBV7-9 to TRBJ2-7; a weak D match, TRBD1 (6 bases). CDR3 length: 14 amino acids. The germline CDR1 and CDR2 sequences are SEHNR and FQNEAQ (reference sequence). V was trimmed by 2 bases and J by 9 bases, leaving 17 bases between them. The DNA of the CDR3 is TGTGCCAGCAGCTTATTCGCGGACAGCGGACGGCAGTACTTC. This sequence encodes CASSLFADSGRQYF.

The chain combines TRBV28 with TRBJ1-1; D might be TRBD1 (5 bases). Germline V lookup: CDR1 MDHEN, CDR2 SYDVKM. The CDR3 contains 15 residues. V dropped 6 bases and J dropped 5 bases, with 19 bases sitting between them. The CDR3 nucleotides are TGTGCCAGCAGCCCACCGCGGGGACGGGGAACTGAAGCTTTCTTT. As protein: CASSPPRGRGTEAFF.

This rearrangement joins TRBV10-3 to TRBJ1-1; D is unresolved. Trimming pared 0 bases from V and 5 bases from J, leaving 10 bases between. Germline CDR1 reads ENHRY; CDR2 reads SYGVKD. The CDR3 spans 14 residues. CDR3 sequence (DNA): TGTGCCATCAGTGAGTCGGAGATGCGAACTGAAGCTTTCTTT. Translated, it gives CAISESEMRTEAFF.

This chain joins TRBV2 and TRBJ2-5; TRBD2 matches 7 bases. The V and J ends lost 9 bases and 5 bases, in that order; junction bases with no gene match: 3. From germline, CDR1 is SNHLY and CDR2 FYNNEI. This CDR3 spans 11 amino acids. For the CDR3, the DNA is TGTGCCAGATCACTAGCGGAGACCCAGTACTTC. It encodes CARSLAETQYF.

This clone was seen once. This chain connects TRBV7-9 to TRBJ1-2, with 7 bases matching TRBD1. After removal of 7 bases from V and 6 bases from J, the junction contained 5 bases not matched to a gene. Germline V CDR1 and CDR2: SEHNR, FQNEAQ (reference sequence). The CDR3 runs 12 residues. CDR3 residues: CASNGQADGYTF. The CDR3 DNA follows: TGTGCCAGCAACGGACAGGCGGATGGCTACACCTTC.

The chain links TRBV6-2 or TRBV6-3 to TRBJ1-1; D gene ambiguous. This CDR3 is 20 amino acids long. Germline V gene sequence: CDR1 MNHEY, CDR2 SVGEGT. The V end lost 4 bases, the J end lost 0 bases, and 27 bases lay between the germline ends. The CDR3 loop is CASSFPKEKQVFQMNTEAFF. The CDR3 DNA reads as TGTGCCAGCAGTTTTCCAAAAGAAAAACAAGTTTTCCAAATGAACACTGAAGCTTTCTTT.

The CDR3 sequence is CASSLGSGGREQYF. The CDR3, as DNA: TGTGCCAGCAGCTTGGGCTCAGGGGGAAGGGAGCAGTACTTC. The chain links TRBV5-6 to TRBJ2-7; 7 bases map to TRBD1. Germline CDR1 is SGHDT and CDR2 is YYEEEE. The CDR3 has 14 residues. The V segment lost 0 bases and the J segment 7 bases; nucleotides outside the gene matches: 7.

This chain connects TRBV21-1 to TRBJ2-1; the DNA was not used to check the table's D call, TRBD2. TRBV21-1 is given as a pseudogene. The CDR3 runs to 20 residues. CDR3 coding DNA: TGTGCCAGCAGCCTCCGAAAGGGGGGGGGCCATCCCGGGATCTACAATGAGCAGTTCTTC. Protein product: CASSLRKGGGHPGIYNEQFF.

In this sample, this clone turned up a few times. V and J are TRBV6-6 and TRBJ1-4, with TRBD1 identical over 8 bases. Per the germline V gene, CDR1 is MNHNY and CDR2 is SVGAGI (reference sequence). The CDR3 is 16 amino acids. The ends lost 6 bases at V and 4 bases at J; junction bases unmatched: 10. This CDR3 reads CASRRSGQGHNEKLFF. CDR3 DNA: TGTGCCAGCAGGAGATCAGGACAGGGACATAATGAAAAACTGTTTTTT.

The rearrangement joins TRBV4-2 to TRBJ1-6, with unresolved D. Germline V gene sequence: CDR1 LGHNA, CDR2 YNFKEQ. The V end lost 1 base, the J end lost 10 bases, and 11 bases lay between the germline ends. CDR3 size: 14 residues. The CDR3 loop is CASSQGGYRSPLHF. The CDR3 DNA reads as TGTGCCAGCAGCCAAGGAGGGTATAGATCACCCCTCCACTTT.

The chain links TRBV9 to TRBJ2-3, with TRBD1 matching 8 bases. Germline assignment: CDR1 SGDLS and CDR2 YYNGEE. The CDR3 contains 16 residues. V gave up 1 base and J gave up 3 bases; unmatched junction bases: 7. Here the CDR3 DNA reads TGTGCCAGCAGCGTACTGACAGGGGCTGAGACAGATACGCAGTATTTT. Protein product: CASSVLTGAETDTQYF.

This CDR3 is CASSQGLAGAMGNIQYF. Here the CDR3 DNA reads TGTGCCAGCAGCCAGGGGCTAGCGGGGGCAATGGGAAACATTCAGTACTTC. The rearrangement joins TRBV5-6 to TRBJ2-4; 10 bases fit TRBD2. J gave up 6 bases and V 4 bases, and 13 bases lay outside the gene matches. The germline gives CDR1 SGHDT, CDR2 YYEEEE. CDR3 length equals 17 residues.

This CDR3 is CASSRTPTGGSNTEAFF. The CDR3 bases are TGTGCCAGCAGCAGAACCCCGACAGGGGGGTCGAACACTGAAGCTTTCTTT. This sequence joins TRBV7-9 and TRBJ1-1; TRBD1 aligns across 9 bases. Germline-derived CDR1 and CDR2 are SEHNR and FQNEAQ (reference sequence). The CDR3 totals 17 residues. The junction had 11 bases not matched to a gene; V was cut back by 5 bases and J by 1 base.

The chain links TRBV3-1 (or the pseudogene TRBV3-2) to TRBJ1-5, with 8 bases that match TRBD1. V shed 6 bases, J shed 4 bases, and the junction held 5 bases outside the gene matches. Germline V lookup: CDR1 LGHDT, CDR2 YNNKEL (reference sequence). The CDR3 is 14 residues long. The CDR3 DNA reads as TGTGCCAGCAGTGGACAGGGTAAGAATCAGCCCCAGCATTTT. Protein: CASSGQGKNQPQHF.

This chain links TRBV27 with TRBJ2-7; 7 nucleotides agree with TRBD1. The germline V gene has CDR1 MNHEY and CDR2 SMNVEV (reference sequence). This CDR3 region has 14 residues. Trimming at V came to 3 bases and at J to 2 bases, leaving 4 bases not matched to a gene. The CDR3 sequence is CASSLTGIPYEQYF. The CDR3 DNA follows: TGTGCCAGCAGTTTGACAGGGATACCCTACGAGCAGTACTTC.

The genes are TRBV30 and TRBJ1-1; a possible D gene is TRBD1 (5 bases). Germline loops: CDR1 GTSNPN, CDR2 SVGIG (reference sequence). Trimming removed 3 bases from V and 11 bases from J, with 19 bases in between. The CDR3 extends over 13 amino acids. The CDR3 nucleotides read TGTGCCTGGAGCGTCCACGGAGGGACGTGGGCTTTCTTT. This sequence encodes CAWSVHGGTWAFF.

About this clone: At one end, the junction sequence differs from germline, possibly due to a read error. The chain joins TRBV5-6 to TRBJ1-6, with 9 bases fitting TRBD1. CDR3 length equals 14 residues. Germline-derived CDR1 and CDR2 are SGHDT and YYEEEE. CDR3 loop: CASSLGQGTSPLHF. The CDR3 region has the DNA TGTGCCAGCAGTTTGGGACAGGGTACTTCACCCCTCCACTTT.

This clone appeared a single time. The chain couples TRBV10-3 to TRBJ1-5; D ambiguous. Trimming left V 4 bases short and J 0 bases short, with 4 bases between. CDR1 ENHRY and CDR2 SYGVKD come from the germline V gene. This CDR3 comprises 13 residues. The CDR3 nucleotides read TGTGCCATCAGTGGCTATAGCAATCAGCCCCAGCATTTT. Protein: CAISGYSNQPQHF.

V and J are TRBV4-2 and TRBJ2-5, with D possibly matching TRBD2 (7 bases). Trimming cost V 3 bases and J 4 bases, with 24 bases left between them. Germline loops: CDR1 LGHNA, CDR2 YNFKEQ. The CDR3 totals 18 residues. The CDR3 sequence: CASSHRSLSGGAAETQYF. CDR3 sequence (DNA): TGTGCCAGCAGCCACCGATCCCTCTCTGGGGGGGCCGCAGAGACCCAGTACTTC.

V gene TRBV9 combines with J gene TRBJ2-3; 9 bases are shared with TRBD2. Germline trimming cut 2 bases from V and 5 bases from J; bases unmatched to any gene: 3. The CDR3 covers 14 residues. CDR1 is SGDLS and CDR2 is YYNGEE in the germline V gene. The DNA of the CDR3 is TGTGCCAGCAGCGTGTTTAGCGGGGGAGATACGCAGTATTTT. It translates to CASSVFSGGDTQYF. The variable domain in full, completed from reference TRBV9 and TRBJ2-3, reads DSGVTQTPKHLITATGQRVTLRCSPRSGDLSVYWYQQSLDQGLQFLIQYYNGEERAKGNILERFSAQQFPDLHSELNLSSLELGDSALYFCASSVFSGGDTQYFGPGTRLTVL.